The 11 T cell receptor beta chains given below trace back to one sample, sequenced in a study of radiation and T cells in renal cell carcinoma. Regarding time point: baseline pretreatment blood. The treatment was: 15 Gy SBRT to primary tumor, nephrectomy 4 weeks later. The protocol was immunoSEQ multiplex PCR, while the TCRdb copy is restricted to in-frame clones and leaves out a portion. The sample lists 110,000 to 150,000 clones, nearly 90% occurring once. The sample in question was blood, obtained from a patient whose treatment included radiotherapy and nephrectomy. Receptors were obtained from a woman between 50 and 59 years old with renal cell carcinoma.

The chain carries TRBV6-5 and TRBJ2-7; 7 bases fit TRBD1. This CDR3 contains 14 residues. Trimming removed 2 bases from V and 4 bases from J; junction bases left unmatched: 5. The V gene's germline CDR1 is MNHEY and CDR2 SVGAGI. For the CDR3, the DNA is TGTGCCAGCAGTTACAACAGGGGTTGGTACGAGCAGTACTTC. Translation gives CASSYNRGWYEQYF.

As for this clone: Other nucleotide sequences in the sample specify the same CDR3. V is TRBV18 and J is TRBJ2-5; 8 nucleotides line up with TRBD1. The CDR3 consists of 13 residues. V trimming: 3 bases; J trimming: 4 bases; junction bases outside the gene matches: 1. The V gene's germline CDR1 is KGHSH and CDR2 LQKENI. The CDR3 region is CASSPGQGETQYF. Written as DNA, the CDR3 is TGTGCCAGCTCACCCGGACAGGGAGAGACCCAGTACTTC.

This clone was found once. This sequence joins TRBV4-1 and TRBJ2-1, with unresolved D. The CDR3 runs to 12 residues. The germline gives CDR1 MGHRA, CDR2 YSYEKL. The ends were cut back, 4 bases at V and 4 bases at J, with 5 bases in the middle. CDR3 in amino acids: CASSRKYNEQFF. Written as DNA, the CDR3 is TGCGCCAGCAGCCGAAAGTACAATGAGCAGTTCTTC.

This chain links TRBV15 with TRBJ2-3, with a tentative D call TRBD1 (6 bases). The germline V and J ends were trimmed by 1 base and 1 base, with 12 bases remaining between them. There are 16 residues in the CDR3. Germline V gene data show CDR1 as LNHNV and CDR2 as YYDKDF (reference sequence). The CDR3 coding sequence is TGTGCCACCAGCAGAGTGTTACAGGGCGGCACAGATACGCAGTATTTT. This translates into CATSRVLQGGTDTQYF.

This chain links TRBV13 with TRBJ2-3; D remains unclear. There are 14 residues in the CDR3. Germline V gene lookup returns CDR1 PRHDT and CDR2 FYEKMQ (reference sequence). V dropped 3 bases and J dropped 6 bases, with 13 bases sitting between them. CDR3: CASSLGFASDTQYF. CDR3 DNA sequence: TGTGCCAGCAGCTTGGGGTTCGCGTCCGATACGCAGTATTTT.

This sequence joins TRBV19 and TRBJ2-1, with D perhaps TRBD1 or TRBD2 (6 bases each). Germline assignment: CDR1 LNHDA and CDR2 SQIVND (reference sequence). The CDR3 contains 15 residues. V lost 5 bases to trimming and J lost 5 bases, with 16 bases between them. DNA of the CDR3: TGTGCCAGTAGTCCCAGGGGATGGGGGGACAATGAGCAGTTCTTC. It encodes CASSPRGWGDNEQFF.

This sequence joins TRBV6-6 and TRBJ1-1; 9 bases align to TRBD1. The CDR3 totals 15 residues. CDR1 and CDR2 (germline): MNHNY, SVGAGI (reference sequence). The V gene end was trimmed by 6 bases and the J gene end by 0 bases; junction bases not matched to a gene: 5. CDR3 nucleotides: TGTGCCAGCAGCCAGGACAGGGGCGTGAACACTGAAGCTTTCTTT. Translating gives CASSQDRGVNTEAFF.

The rearrangement links TRBV7-9 to TRBJ1-1; no reliable D call. CDR1 and CDR2 (germline): SEHNR, FQNEAQ (reference sequence). Trimming cost V 1 base and J 0 bases, with 9 bases left between them. The CDR3 covers 15 residues. CDR3: CASSLGPNMNTEAFF. The CDR3 DNA follows: TGTGCCAGCAGCTTAGGCCCGAATATGAACACTGAAGCTTTCTTT.

The chain carries TRBV7-9 and TRBJ2-5, with 12 bases fitting TRBD2. CDR3 size: 17 residues. Trimming removed 7 bases from V and 3 bases from J; junction bases left unmatched: 12. Germline V gives CDR1 SEHNR, CDR2 FQNEAQ (reference sequence). Written as DNA, the CDR3 is TGTGCCAGCACCCAAATCCTAGCGGGGGGGCCCAAAGAGACCCAGTACTTC. Residues: CASTQILAGGPKETQYF.

CDR3 protein: CASSPPAGNEQYF. CDR3 DNA: TGTGCCAGCAGCCCACCGGCAGGCAACGAGCAGTACTTC. The V and J genes are TRBV7-9 and TRBJ2-7; D gene uncertain. CDR3 length: 13 amino acids. Trimming removed 5 bases at V and 5 bases at J, with 13 bases between. CDR1 SEHNR and CDR2 FQNEAQ come from the germline V gene (reference sequence).

The rearrangement links TRBV19 to TRBJ2-6; D might be TRBD2 (5 bases). Germline V gives CDR1 LNHDA, CDR2 SQIVND (reference sequence). There are 15 residues in the CDR3. Trimming stripped 7 bases from V and 1 base from J, with 11 bases between. This CDR3 reads CASKFPGSGANVLTF. CDR3 in DNA: TGTGCCAGTAAATTCCCGGGATCTGGGGCCAACGTCCTGACTTTC.